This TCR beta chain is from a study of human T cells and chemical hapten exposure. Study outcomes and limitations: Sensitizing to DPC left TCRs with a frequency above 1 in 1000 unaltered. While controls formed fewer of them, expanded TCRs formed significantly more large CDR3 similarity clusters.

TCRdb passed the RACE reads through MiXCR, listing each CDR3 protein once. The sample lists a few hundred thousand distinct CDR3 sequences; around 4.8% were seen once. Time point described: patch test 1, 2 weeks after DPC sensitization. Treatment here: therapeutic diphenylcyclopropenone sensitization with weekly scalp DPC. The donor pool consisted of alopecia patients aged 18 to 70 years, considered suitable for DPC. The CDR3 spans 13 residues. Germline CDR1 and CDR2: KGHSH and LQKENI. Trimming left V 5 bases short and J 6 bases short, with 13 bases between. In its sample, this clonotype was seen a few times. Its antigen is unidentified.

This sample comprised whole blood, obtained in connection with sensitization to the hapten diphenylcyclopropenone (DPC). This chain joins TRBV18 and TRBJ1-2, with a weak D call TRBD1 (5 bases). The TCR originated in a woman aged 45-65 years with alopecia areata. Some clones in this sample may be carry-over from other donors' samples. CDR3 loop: CASSSMKTDGYTF. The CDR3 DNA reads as TGTGCCAGCTCATCAATGAAGACAGATGGCTACACCTTC.